The 10 T cell receptor beta chains below all came from one sample that was sequenced in a study of circulating and synovial CD4+ cells in juvenile arthritis. Here immunoSEQ multiplex PCR was the method, and the copy in TCRdb shows in-frame clones only, minus some. The table has about 33,000 clones, roughly 96% seen once; the top ten hold about 0.61%. The sequenced sample consisted of CD4+ T cells from blood. All receptors come from a human donor with juvenile idiopathic arthritis.

This clone was recorded once. V is TRBV6-1 and J is TRBJ1-2; the match to TRBD1 covers 7 bases. The trim removed 4 bases at V and 4 bases at J, leaving 6 bases unmatched. CDR3 length: 14 amino acids. The germline V gene encodes CDR1 MNHNS and CDR2 SASEGT. The CDR3 DNA follows: TGTGCCAGCAGTGGAGAGGACAGGTCCTATGGCTACACCTTC. Amino acid sequence: CASSGEDRSYGYTF.

This chain joins TRBV10-3 and TRBJ2-7, with D perhaps matching TRBD2 (6 bases). Germline V lookup: CDR1 ENHRY, CDR2 SYGVKD. The CDR3 is made up of 13 amino acids. Between the trimmed V and J ends, which lost 6 bases and 6 bases, there was a span of 15 bases. For the CDR3, the DNA is TGTGCCATCAGGGGGAGGTTAGGGTTCGAGCAGTACTTC. This encodes CAIRGRLGFEQYF.

J is TRBJ2-3 and V is TRBV5-3, with 8 bases fitting TRBD2. TRBV5-3 is assigned to the ORF class and has an uncertain function. V gave up 7 bases and J gave up 4 bases; unmatched junction bases: 11. The CDR3 is made up of 15 amino acids. The CDR3 is CAREDSGTSPDTQYF. In nucleotides, the CDR3 is TGTGCCAGAGAGGATAGCGGGACTTCCCCAGATACGCAGTATTTT.

The J gene is TRBJ2-7, the V gene TRBV2, with 8 bases aligning to TRBD2. The V gene end was trimmed by 4 bases and the J gene end by 1 base; junction bases not matched to a gene: 12. Germline V lookup: CDR1 SNHLY, CDR2 FYNNEI. The CDR3 length is 17 residues. In nucleotides, the CDR3 is TGTGCCAGCAGTGTTAGTGGGGCGGGAGGTCATTCCTACGAGCAGTACTTC. Amino acid sequence: CASSVSGAGGHSYEQYF. Combining the CDR3 with reference TRBV2 and TRBJ2-7 gives the whole variable domain EPEVTQTPSHQVTQMGQEVILRCVPISNHLYFYWYRQILGQKVEFLVSFYNNEISEKSEIFDDQFSVERPDGSNFTLKIRSTKLEDSAMYFCASSVSGAGGHSYEQYFGPGTRLTVT.

The J gene is TRBJ1-2, the V gene TRBV6-6; 9 bases fit TRBD1. V gave up 6 bases and J gave up 7 bases; unmatched junction bases: 6. The CDR3 length is 13 residues. Germline CDR1 is MNHNY and CDR2 is SVGAGI (reference sequence). CDR3 nucleotide sequence: TGTGCCAGCAGGTTCGGGACAGGGTTTGGCTACACCTTC. Translating gives CASRFGTGFGYTF.

The chain uses TRBV6-6 and TRBJ1-2; 9 bases fit TRBD1. CDR3 length: 14 residues. J was trimmed by 8 bases and V by 0 bases; bases with no gene match: 4. Per the germline V gene, CDR1 is MNHNY and CDR2 is SVGAGI (reference sequence). CDR3 sequence (DNA): TGTGCCAGCAGTTACTCACAGGGGGCGGGGGGCTACACCTTC. This translates into CASSYSQGAGGYTF.

V and J are TRBV28 and TRBJ1-4, with D perhaps matching TRBD1 (6 bases). The germline CDR1 and CDR2 sequences are MDHEN and SYDVKM. The length of the CDR3 is 15 residues. V gave up 8 bases and J gave up 7 bases, with 20 bases separating them. CDR3 in amino acids: CASGLRGLGGEKLFF. CDR3 nucleotide sequence: TGTGCCAGCGGACTGAGGGGGTTAGGGGGTGAAAAACTGTTTTTT.

The chain employs TRBV4-3 and TRBJ1-2; 8 bases align to TRBD1. The CDR3 has 15 residues. CDR1 is LGHNA and CDR2 is YSLEER in the germline V gene. J lost 7 bases, V lost 0 bases, and 7 bases had no gene match. DNA for the CDR3: TGCGCCAGCAGCCAAGATGGTCGCAGGGGGCCTGGCTACACCTTC. Translating gives CASSQDGRRGPGYTF.

The rearrangement links TRBV11-2 to TRBJ2-4, with D perhaps TRBD2 (6 bases). Germline V CDR1 and CDR2: SGHAT, FQNNGV. This CDR3 is built from 15 residues. Trimming cost V 1 base and J 6 bases, with 13 bases left between them. The CDR3 loop reads CASSLVMGGLNIQYF. The CDR3 DNA follows: TGTGCCAGCAGCTTAGTGATGGGAGGTTTAAACATTCAGTACTTC.

This sequence joins TRBV13 and TRBJ2-2; tentative D call: TRBD1 (5 bases). Germline values: CDR1 PRHDT, CDR2 FYEKMQ (reference sequence). V lost 5 bases to trimming and J lost 4 bases, with 20 bases between them. This CDR3 is built from 17 residues. CDR3 nucleotides: TGTGCCAGCAGCCCAATGACAGCCTACACGTCCACCGGGGAGCTGTTTTTT. Translated: CASSPMTAYTSTGELFF. Using reference TRBV13 and TRBJ2-2 for the parts outside the CDR3, the full variable domain is AAGVIQSPRHLIKEKRETATLKCYPIPRHDTVYWYQQGPGQDPQFLISFYEKMQSDKGSIPDRFSAQQFSDYHSELNMSSLELGDSALYFCASSPMTAYTSTGELFFGEGSRLTVL.